This entry concerns a single T cell receptor (beta chain). Its antigen is not known. This record belongs to a study of T cell clusters in autoimmune cytopenias. Findings of the study overall: Physiological T cell clusters of healthy donors were apparently absent in primary autoimmune cytopenia patients.

One tube held mixed TRB-A and TRB-B primer pools for touch-down PCR. Reanalyzing the multiplex PCR reads, TCRdb keeps one entry per CDR3 protein, without DNA. This sample lists about 12,000 distinct CDR3 sequences; its ten largest clones have around 3.2%. TRB was amplified from about 250 ng of peripheral blood genomic DNA per sample. The same data also went into a second study, on T cell repertoires in aging, cancer and after chemotherapy. That report notes: Immunological memory after chemotherapy cannot be judged from the repertoire data.

The sample was peripheral blood. This TCR was recovered from a human donor in good health.

CDR3 region: CASSSPGGALHF. J is TRBJ1-6 and V is TRBV7-3; checking the TCRdb D call of TRBD1 is not possible without DNA. This CDR3 has 12 amino acids. CDR1 SGHTA and CDR2 FQGTGA come from the germline V gene.